This TCR beta chain was profiled in a study of technical replicates of blood from several donors. V lost 1 base, J lost 2 bases, and 13 bases lay in between. Germline V gene data show CDR1 as SGHNT and CDR2 as YENEEA. The CDR3 totals 16 residues. Using immunoSEQ multiplex PCR, the repertoire was profiled, and TCRdb retains in-frame clones only, with some absent. The repertoire includes about 84,000 clones, about 97% of them detected once, and 0.15% to 0.2% sits in the top ten. The chain is built from TRBV11-3 and TRBJ2-3; D is possibly TRBD2 (5 bases). Input material: T cells isolated from PBMCs. This receptor was taken from a human donor in good health. DNA of the CDR3: TGTGCCAGCAGCTTAGCAGCGGAGATAAACACAGATACGCAGTATTTT. Residues: CASSLAAEINTDTQYF.